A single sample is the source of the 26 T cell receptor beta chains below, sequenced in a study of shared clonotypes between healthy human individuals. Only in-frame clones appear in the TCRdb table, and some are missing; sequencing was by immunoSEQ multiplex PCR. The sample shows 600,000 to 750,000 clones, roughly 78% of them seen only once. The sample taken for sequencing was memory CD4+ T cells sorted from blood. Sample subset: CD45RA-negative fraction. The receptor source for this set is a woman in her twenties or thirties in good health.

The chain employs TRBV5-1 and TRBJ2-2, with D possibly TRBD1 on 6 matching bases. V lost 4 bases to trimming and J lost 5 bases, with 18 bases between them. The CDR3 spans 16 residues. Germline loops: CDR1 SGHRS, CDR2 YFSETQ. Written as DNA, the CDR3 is TGCGCCAGCAGCAGATTCGGGACACCTGGGACCGGGGAGCTGTTTTTT. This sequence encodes CASSRFGTPGTGELFF.

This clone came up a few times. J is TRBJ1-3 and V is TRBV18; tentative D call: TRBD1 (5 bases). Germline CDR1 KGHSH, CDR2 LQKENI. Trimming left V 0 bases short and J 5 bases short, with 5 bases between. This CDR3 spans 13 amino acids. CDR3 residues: CASSPPDRNTIYF. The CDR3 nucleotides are TGTGCCAGCTCACCACCGGACAGAAACACCATATATTTT.

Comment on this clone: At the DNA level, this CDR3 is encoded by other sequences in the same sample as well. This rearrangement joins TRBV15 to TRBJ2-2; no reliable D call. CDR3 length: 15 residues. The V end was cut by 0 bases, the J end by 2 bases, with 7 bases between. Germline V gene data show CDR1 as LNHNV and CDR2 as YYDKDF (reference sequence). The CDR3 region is CATSRDGPNTGELFF. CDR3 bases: TGTGCCACCAGCAGAGATGGGCCAAACACCGGGGAGCTGTTTTTT.

Here the CDR3 reads CATSRGSGRANTEAFF. The CDR3 DNA sequence: TGTGCCACCAGCAGGGGTTCAGGGAGGGCGAACACTGAAGCTTTCTTT. V is TRBV15 and J is TRBJ1-1; weak D call: TRBD1 (5 bases). Germline CDR1 reads LNHNV; CDR2 reads YYDKDF (reference sequence). The CDR3 has 16 residues. Trimming took 3 bases from V and 1 from J, leaving 15 bases between them.

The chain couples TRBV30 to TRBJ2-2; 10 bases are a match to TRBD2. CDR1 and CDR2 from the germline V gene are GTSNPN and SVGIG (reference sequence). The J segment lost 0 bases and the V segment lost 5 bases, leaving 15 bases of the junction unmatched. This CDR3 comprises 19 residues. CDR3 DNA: TGTGCCTGGGGACGTTCCAGGACTAGCGGTTATACGAACACCGGGGAGCTGTTTTTT. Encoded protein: CAWGRSRTSGYTNTGELFF.

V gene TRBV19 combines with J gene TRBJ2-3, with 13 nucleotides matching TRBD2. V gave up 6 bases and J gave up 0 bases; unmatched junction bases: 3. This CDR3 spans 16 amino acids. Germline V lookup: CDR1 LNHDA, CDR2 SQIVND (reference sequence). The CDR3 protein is CASSRLAGGSTDTQYF. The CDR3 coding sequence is TGTGCCAGTAGCCGACTAGCGGGAGGCAGCACAGATACGCAGTATTTT.

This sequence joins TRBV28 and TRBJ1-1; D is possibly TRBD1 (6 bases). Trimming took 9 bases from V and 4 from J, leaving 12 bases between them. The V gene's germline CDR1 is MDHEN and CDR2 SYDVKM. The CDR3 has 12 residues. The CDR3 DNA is TGTGCCAGTCAAGGGGGACTCACTGAAGCTTTCTTT. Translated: CASQGGLTEAFF.

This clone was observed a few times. The CDR3 here is CAWISRGVRNTEAFF. Written as DNA, the CDR3 is TGTGCCTGGATTTCTCGTGGGGTGAGGAACACTGAAGCTTTCTTT. The chain has TRBV30 and TRBJ1-1; no clear D. CDR1 GTSNPN and CDR2 SVGIG come from the germline V gene (reference sequence). The V and J ends lost 4 bases and 1 base respectively, with 16 bases between them. This CDR3 has 15 residues. Based on the CDR3 plus reference TRBV30 and TRBJ1-1, the full variable domain is SQTIHQWPATLVQPVGSPLSLECTVEGTSNPNLYWYRQAAGRGLQLLFYSVGIGQISSEVPQNLSASRPQDRQFILSSKKLLLSDSGFYLCAWISRGVRNTEAFFGQGTRLTVV.

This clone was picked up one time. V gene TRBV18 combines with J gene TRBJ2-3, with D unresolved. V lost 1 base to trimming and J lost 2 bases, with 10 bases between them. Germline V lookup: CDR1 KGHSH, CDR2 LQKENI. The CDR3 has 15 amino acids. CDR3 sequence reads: CASSPRSQPTDTQYF. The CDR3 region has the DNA TGTGCCAGCTCACCACGGAGCCAGCCCACAGATACGCAGTATTTT.

CDR3 bases: TGTGCCAGCAGTCGCCTTGCTGAGACCCAGTACTTC. It encodes CASSRLAETQYF. This rearrangement joins TRBV6-5 to TRBJ2-5; no firm D call. Trimming pared 5 bases from V and 5 bases from J, leaving 9 bases between. Germline V gene data show CDR1 as MNHEY and CDR2 as SVGAGI. The CDR3 runs to 12 residues.

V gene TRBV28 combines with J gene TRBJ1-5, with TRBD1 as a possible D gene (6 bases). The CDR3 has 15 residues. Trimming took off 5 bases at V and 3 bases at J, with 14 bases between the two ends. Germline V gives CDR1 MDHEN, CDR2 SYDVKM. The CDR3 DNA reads TGTGCCAGCAGTACACAGGGAAGACTCAATCAGCCCCAGCATTTT. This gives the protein CASSTQGRLNQPQHF.

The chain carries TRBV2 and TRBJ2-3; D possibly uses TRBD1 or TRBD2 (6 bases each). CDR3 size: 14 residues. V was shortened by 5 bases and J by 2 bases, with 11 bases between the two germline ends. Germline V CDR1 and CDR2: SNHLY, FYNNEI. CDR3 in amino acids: CASSQRGVTDTQYF. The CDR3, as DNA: TGTGCCAGCAGTCAGAGGGGGGTCACAGATACGCAGTATTTT.

CDR3 sequence reads: CASSLGENTSTDTQYF. In DNA form, the CDR3 reads TGTGCCAGCAGTTTAGGGGAGAATACTAGCACAGATACGCAGTATTTT. The chain uses TRBV28 and TRBJ2-3, with D maybe TRBD2 (5 bases). Trimming left V 2 bases short and J 0 bases short, with 12 bases between. This CDR3 comprises 16 residues. Germline assignment: CDR1 MDHEN and CDR2 SYDVKM.

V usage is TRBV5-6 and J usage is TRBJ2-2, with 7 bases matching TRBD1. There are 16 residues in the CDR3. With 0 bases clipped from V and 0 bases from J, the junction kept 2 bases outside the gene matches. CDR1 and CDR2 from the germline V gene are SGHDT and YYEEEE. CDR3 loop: CASSLVGQANTGELFF. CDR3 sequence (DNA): TGTGCCAGCAGCTTGGTAGGACAGGCGAACACCGGGGAGCTGTTTTTT. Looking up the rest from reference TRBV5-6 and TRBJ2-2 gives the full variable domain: DAGVTQSPTHLIKTRGQQVTLRCSPKSGHDTVSWYQQALGQGPQFIFQYYEEEERQRGNFPDRFSGHQFPNYSSELNVNALLLGDSALYLCASSLVGQANTGELFFGEGSRLTVL.

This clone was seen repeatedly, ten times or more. The CDR3 DNA reads TGTGCCAGCAGCTTATCCCTGAGCGTAAGAGTGGGTGAGCAGTTCTTC. Translated, it gives CASSLSLSVRVGEQFF. V gene TRBV7-8 combines with J gene TRBJ2-1; D uncertain. This CDR3 has 16 residues. CDR1 and CDR2 (germline): SGHVS, FQNEAQ. Trimming removed 2 bases from V and 9 bases from J, with 20 bases in between.

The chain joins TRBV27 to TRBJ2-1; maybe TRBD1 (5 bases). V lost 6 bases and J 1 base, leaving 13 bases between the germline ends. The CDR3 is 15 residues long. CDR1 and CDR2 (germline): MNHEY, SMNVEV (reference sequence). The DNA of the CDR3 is TGTGCCAGCAGGTTGGGGCCAGGGTCCTACAATGAGCAGTTCTTC. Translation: CASRLGPGSYNEQFF.

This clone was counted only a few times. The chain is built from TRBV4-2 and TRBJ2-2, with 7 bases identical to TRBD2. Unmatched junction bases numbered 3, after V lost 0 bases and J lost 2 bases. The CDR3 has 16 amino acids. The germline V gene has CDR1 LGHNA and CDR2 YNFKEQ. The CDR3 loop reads CASSQEASGNTGELFF. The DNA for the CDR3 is TGTGCCAGCAGCCAAGAGGCTAGCGGAAACACCGGGGAGCTGTTTTTT.

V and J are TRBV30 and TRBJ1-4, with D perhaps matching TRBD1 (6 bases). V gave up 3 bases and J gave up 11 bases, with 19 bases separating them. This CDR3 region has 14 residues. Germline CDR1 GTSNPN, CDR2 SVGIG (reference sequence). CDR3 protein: CAWRLGGTQGKLFF. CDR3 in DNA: TGTGCCTGGAGATTGGGGGGCACCCAAGGGAAACTGTTTTTT. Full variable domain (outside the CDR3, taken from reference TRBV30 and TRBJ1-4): SQTIHQWPATLVQPVGSPLSLECTVEGTSNPNLYWYRQAAGRGLQLLFYSVGIGQISSEVPQNLSASRPQDRQFILSSKKLLLSDSGFYLCAWRLGGTQGKLFFGSGTQLSVL.

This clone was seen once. The CDR3 nucleotides read TGTGCCAGCACCGACAGGGGGTTACCTCCCCTCCACTTT. It specifies CASTDRGLPPLHF. The chain links TRBV19 to TRBJ1-6; 9 bases align to TRBD1. The CDR3 is made up of 13 amino acids. CDR1 and CDR2 from the germline V gene are LNHDA and SQIVND (reference sequence). The ends lost 9 bases at V and 13 bases at J; junction bases unmatched: 10.

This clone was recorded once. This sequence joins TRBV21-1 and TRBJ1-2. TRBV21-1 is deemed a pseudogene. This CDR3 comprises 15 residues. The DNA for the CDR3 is TGTGCCAGCAGCTTCCGGGACGGCGGAGGAGGGGGCTACACCTTC. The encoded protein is CASSFRDGGGGGYTF.

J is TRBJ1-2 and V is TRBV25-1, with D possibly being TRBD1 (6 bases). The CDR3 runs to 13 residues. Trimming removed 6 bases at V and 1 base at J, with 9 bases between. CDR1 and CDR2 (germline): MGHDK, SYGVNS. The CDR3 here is CASRWDNNYGYTF. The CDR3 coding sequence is TGTGCCAGCAGATGGGACAATAACTATGGCTACACCTTC.

For the CDR3, the DNA is TGTGCCAGCACTACCGGAGGGAGACAGCGGATGTTCTTC. Translated, it gives CASTTGGRQRMFF. The V gene is TRBV6-6, the J gene TRBJ2-1; perhaps TRBD2 as D (6 bases). Germline CDR1 reads MNHNY; CDR2 reads SVGAGI (reference sequence). Trimming left V 7 bases short and J 15 bases short, with 22 bases between. The CDR3 extends over 13 amino acids.

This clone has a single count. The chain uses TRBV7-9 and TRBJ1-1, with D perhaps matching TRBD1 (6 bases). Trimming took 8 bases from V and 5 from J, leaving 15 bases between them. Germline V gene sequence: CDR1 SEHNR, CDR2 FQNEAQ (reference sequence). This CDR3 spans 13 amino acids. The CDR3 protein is CASGRTGRTEAFF. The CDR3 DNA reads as TGTGCCAGCGGCCGAACAGGGAGAACTGAAGCTTTCTTT. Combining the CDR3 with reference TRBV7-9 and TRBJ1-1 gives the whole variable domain DTGVSQNPRHKITKRGQNVTFRCDPISEHNRLYWYRQTLGQGPEFLTYFQNEAQLEKSRLLSDRFSAERPKGSFSTLEIQRTEQGDSAMYLCASGRTGRTEAFFGQGTRLTVV.

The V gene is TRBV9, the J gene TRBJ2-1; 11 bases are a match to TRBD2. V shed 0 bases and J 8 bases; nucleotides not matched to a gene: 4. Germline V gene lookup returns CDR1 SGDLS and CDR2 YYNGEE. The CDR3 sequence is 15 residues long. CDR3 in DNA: TGTGCCAGCAGCGTAGTACTAGCGGGAGTCGATGAGCAGTTCTTC. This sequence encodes CASSVVLAGVDEQFF.

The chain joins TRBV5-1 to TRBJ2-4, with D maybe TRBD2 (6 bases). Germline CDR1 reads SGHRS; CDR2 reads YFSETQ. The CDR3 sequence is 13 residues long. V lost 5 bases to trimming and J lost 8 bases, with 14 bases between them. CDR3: CASRENGGDIQYF. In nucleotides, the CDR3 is TGCGCCAGCAGGGAGAACGGAGGGGACATTCAGTACTTC.

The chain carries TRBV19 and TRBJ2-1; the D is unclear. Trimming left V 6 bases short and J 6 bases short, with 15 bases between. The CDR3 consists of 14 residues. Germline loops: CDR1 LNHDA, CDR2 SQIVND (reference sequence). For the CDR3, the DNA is TGTGCCAGTAGCCCTAAGAGCTCAATCAATGAGCAGTTCTTC. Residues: CASSPKSSINEQFF.